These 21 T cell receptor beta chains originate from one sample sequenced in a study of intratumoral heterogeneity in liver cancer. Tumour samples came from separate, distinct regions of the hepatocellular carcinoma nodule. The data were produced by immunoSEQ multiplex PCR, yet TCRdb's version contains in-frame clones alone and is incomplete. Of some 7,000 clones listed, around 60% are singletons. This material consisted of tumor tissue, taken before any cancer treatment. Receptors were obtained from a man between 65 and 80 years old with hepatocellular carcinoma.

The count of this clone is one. The CDR3 is CASSLSASGGFGEQYV. The CDR3 DNA reads as TGTGCCAGCAGCTTGTCGGCTAGCGGGGGGTTCGGGGAGCAGTACGTC. This chain connects TRBV5-5 to TRBJ2-7; 11 nucleotides align to TRBD2. CDR1 and CDR2 (germline): SGHKS, YYEKEE (reference sequence). This CDR3 has 16 amino acids. Germline trimming cut 1 base from V and 7 bases from J; bases unmatched to any gene: 10.

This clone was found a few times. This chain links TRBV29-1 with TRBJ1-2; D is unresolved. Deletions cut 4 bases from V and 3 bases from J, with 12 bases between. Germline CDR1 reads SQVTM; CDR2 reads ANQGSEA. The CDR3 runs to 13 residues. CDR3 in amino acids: CSVAPGRDYGYTF. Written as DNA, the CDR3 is TGCAGCGTTGCACCAGGACGTGACTATGGCTACACCTTC.

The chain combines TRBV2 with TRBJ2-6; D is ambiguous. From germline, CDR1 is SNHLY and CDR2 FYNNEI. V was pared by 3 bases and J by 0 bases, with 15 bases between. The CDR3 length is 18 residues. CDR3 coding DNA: TGTGCCAGCAGTGATGGCCGGATGCGATTCTCTGGGGCCAACGTCCTGACTTTC. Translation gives CASSDGRMRFSGANVLTF.

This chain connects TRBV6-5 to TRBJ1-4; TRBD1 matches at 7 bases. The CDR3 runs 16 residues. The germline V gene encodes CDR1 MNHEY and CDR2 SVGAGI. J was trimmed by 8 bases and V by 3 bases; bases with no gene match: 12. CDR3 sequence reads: CASSYSQPTGNEKLFF. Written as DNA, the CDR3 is TGTGCCAGCAGTTATTCCCAACCGACAGGGAACGAAAAACTGTTTTTT.

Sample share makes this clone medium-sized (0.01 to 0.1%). Here the CDR3 DNA reads TGTGCCAGCAGCGACGAGGGGGCGTCGAACACTGAAGCTTTCTTT. Translation gives CASSDEGASNTEAFF. The chain carries TRBV27 and TRBJ1-1, with 7 bases identical to TRBD1. This CDR3 spans 15 amino acids. Trimming removed 6 bases from V and 1 base from J; junction bases left unmatched: 8. Germline CDR1 MNHEY, CDR2 SMNVEV (reference sequence).

The CDR3 DNA is TGTGCCAGCACGACAGCCTACGAGCAGTACGTC. This codes for CASTTAYEQYV. The chain is built from TRBV2 and TRBJ2-7, with D possibly matching TRBD1 (5 bases). There are 11 residues in the CDR3. CDR1 is SNHLY, CDR2 FYNNEI, per germline. Trimming removed 7 bases at V and 2 bases at J, with 6 bases between.

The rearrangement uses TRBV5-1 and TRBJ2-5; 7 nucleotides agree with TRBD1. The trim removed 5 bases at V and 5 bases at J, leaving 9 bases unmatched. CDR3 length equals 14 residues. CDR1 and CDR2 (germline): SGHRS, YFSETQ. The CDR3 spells CASRIQGSSETQYF. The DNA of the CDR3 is TGCGCCAGCAGGATACAGGGGAGTTCGGAGACCCAGTACTTC. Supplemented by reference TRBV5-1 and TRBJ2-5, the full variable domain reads KAGVTQTPRYLIKTRGQQVTLSCSPISGHRSVSWYQQTPGQGLQFLFEYFSETQRNKGNFPGRFSGRQFSNSRSEMNVSTLELGDSALYLCASRIQGSSETQYFGPGTRLLVL.

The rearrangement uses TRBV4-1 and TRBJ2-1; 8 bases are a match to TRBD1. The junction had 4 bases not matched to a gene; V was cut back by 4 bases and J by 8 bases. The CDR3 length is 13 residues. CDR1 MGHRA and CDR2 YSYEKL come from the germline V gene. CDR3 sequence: CASSLGTGDEQFF. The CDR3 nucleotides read TGCGCCAGCAGCCTCGGGACAGGTGATGAGCAGTTCTTC.

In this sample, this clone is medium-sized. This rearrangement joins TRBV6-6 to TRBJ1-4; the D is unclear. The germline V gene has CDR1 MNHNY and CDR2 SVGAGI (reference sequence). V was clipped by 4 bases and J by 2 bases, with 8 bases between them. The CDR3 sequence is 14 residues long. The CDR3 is CASSWPGTNEKLFF. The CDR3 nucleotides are TGTGCCAGCAGTTGGCCTGGGACTAATGAAAAACTGTTTTTT.

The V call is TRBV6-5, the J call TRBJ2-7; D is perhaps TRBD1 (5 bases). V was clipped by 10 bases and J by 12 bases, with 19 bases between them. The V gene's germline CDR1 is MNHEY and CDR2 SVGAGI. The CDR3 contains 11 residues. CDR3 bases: TGTGCCACCCTAAACGTAGGACATTCGTACTTC. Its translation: CATLNVGHSYF.

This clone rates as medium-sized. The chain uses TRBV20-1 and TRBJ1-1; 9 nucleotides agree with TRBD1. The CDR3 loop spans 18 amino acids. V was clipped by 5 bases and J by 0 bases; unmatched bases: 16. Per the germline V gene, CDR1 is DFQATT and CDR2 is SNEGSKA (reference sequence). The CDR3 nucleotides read TGCAGTGCTCGTGATCGGGACAGGGTGCTACTCATGAACACTGAAGCTTTCTTT. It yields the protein CSARDRDRVLLMNTEAFF.

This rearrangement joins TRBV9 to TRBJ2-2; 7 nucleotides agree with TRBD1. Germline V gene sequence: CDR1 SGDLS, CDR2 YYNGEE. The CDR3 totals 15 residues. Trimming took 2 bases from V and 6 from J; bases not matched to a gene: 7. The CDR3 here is CASSVVQGMAGELFF. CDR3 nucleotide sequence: TGTGCCAGCAGCGTTGTACAGGGGATGGCCGGGGAGCTGTTTTTT.

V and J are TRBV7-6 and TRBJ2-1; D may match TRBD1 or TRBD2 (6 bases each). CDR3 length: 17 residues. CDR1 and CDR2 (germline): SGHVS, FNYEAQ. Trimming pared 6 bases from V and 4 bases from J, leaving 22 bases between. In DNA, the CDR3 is TGTGCCAGCAGTTCCTGGCCCGGGGGCGACAGTTACAATGAGCAGTTCTTC. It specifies CASSSWPGGDSYNEQFF.

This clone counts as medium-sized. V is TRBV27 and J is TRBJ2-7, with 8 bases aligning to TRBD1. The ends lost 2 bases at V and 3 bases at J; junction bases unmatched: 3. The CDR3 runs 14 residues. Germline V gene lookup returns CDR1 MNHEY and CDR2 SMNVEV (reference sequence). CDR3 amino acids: CASSLQGANYEQYF. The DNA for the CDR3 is TGTGCCAGCAGTTTACAGGGGGCCAACTACGAGCAGTACTTC.

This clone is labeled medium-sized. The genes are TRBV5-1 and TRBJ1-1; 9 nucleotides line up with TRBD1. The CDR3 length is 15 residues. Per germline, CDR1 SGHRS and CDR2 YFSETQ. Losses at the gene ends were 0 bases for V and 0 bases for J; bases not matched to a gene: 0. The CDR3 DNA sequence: TGCGCCAGCAGCTTGGGGGACAGGGTGAACACTGAAGCTTTCTTT. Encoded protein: CASSLGDRVNTEAFF.

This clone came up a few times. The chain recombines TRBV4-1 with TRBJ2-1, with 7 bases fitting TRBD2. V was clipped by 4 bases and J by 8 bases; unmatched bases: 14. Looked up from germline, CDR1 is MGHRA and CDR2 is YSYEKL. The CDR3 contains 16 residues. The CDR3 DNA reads TGCGCCAGCAGCCTAACGACTAGCATTTTGCCTCATGAGCAGTTCTTC. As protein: CASSLTTSILPHEQFF.

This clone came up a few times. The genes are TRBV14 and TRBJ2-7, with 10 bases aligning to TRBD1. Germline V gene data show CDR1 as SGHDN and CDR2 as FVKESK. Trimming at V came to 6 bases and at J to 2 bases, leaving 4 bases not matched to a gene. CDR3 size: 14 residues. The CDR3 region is CASRLGTGAYEQYF. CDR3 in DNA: TGTGCCAGCAGGCTGGGGACAGGGGCCTACGAGCAGTACTTC.

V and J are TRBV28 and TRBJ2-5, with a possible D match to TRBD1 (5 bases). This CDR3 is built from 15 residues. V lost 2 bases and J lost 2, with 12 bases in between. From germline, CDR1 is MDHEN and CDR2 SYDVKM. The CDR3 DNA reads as TGTGCCAGCAGTTTAGGAAACAGGCAGCAAGAGACCCAGTACTTC. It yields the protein CASSLGNRQQETQYF.

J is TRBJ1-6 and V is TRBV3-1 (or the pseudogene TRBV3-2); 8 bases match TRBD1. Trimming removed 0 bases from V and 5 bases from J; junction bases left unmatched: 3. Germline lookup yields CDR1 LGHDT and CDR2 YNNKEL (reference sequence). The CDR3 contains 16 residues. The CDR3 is CASSQDGQGNNSPLHF. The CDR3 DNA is TGTGCCAGCAGCCAAGATGGACAGGGAAATAATTCACCCCTCCACTTT.

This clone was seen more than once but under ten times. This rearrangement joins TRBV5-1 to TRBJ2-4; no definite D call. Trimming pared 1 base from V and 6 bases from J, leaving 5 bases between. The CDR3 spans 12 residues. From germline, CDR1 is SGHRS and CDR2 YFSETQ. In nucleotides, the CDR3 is TGCGCCAGCAGCTTGCCGGGAAACATTCAGTACTTC. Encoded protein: CASSLPGNIQYF.

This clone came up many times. The CDR3 DNA reads as TGTGCCAGCACCGCCCCAGGGACTGAAGCTTTCTTT. As protein: CASTAPGTEAFF. The V gene is TRBV2, the J gene TRBJ1-1, with a weak D call TRBD1 (5 bases). Germline CDR1 SNHLY, CDR2 FYNNEI. The CDR3 extends over 12 amino acids. V was trimmed by 7 bases and J by 5 bases, leaving 11 bases between them.